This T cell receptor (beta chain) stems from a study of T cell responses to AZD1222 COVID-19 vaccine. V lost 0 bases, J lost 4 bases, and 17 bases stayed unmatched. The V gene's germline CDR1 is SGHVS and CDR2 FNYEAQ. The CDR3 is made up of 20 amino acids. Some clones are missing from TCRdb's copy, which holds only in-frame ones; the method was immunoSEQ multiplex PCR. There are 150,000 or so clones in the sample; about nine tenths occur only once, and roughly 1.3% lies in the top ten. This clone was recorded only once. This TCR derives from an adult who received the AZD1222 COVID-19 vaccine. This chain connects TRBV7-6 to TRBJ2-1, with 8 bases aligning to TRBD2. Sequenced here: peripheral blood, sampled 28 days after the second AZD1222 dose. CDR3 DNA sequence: TGTGCCAGCAGCTTAGCGTCCCCCCGGGTGGCTAGCGGGCCTTACAATGAGCAGTTCTTC. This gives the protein CASSLASPRVASGPYNEQFF.